The 28 T cell receptor beta chains below come from one sample, sequenced in a study of T-cell reconstitution after alpha-beta-depleted transplantation in children. A TCRbeta library incorporating unique molecular identifiers was prepared. TCRdb itself ran the PCR reads through MiXCR, one entry per CDR3 protein. The top ten clones hold 28% of a sample with roughly 200,000 distinct CDR3 sequences, roughly a tenth of them seen once. The material was PBMCs, obtained before TCRalphabeta/CD19-depleted stem cell transplant. These receptors all stem from a child younger than two with acute myeloid leukemia, due to receive a stem cell transplant.

This clonotype was seen repeatedly, ten times or more. V gene TRBV7-2 combines with J gene TRBJ2-5; no firm D call. The V and J ends lost 5 bases and 0 bases respectively, with 10 bases between them. CDR1 is SGHTA, CDR2 FQGNSA, per germline. The CDR3 spans 14 residues. In DNA form, the CDR3 reads TGTGCCAGCAGCAAAGGGCCGAACCAAGAGACCCAGTACTTC. This translates into CASSKGPNQETQYF.

This clonotype appeared many times. The V and J genes are TRBV24-1 and TRBJ1-2, with D possibly matching TRBD1 (5 bases). The V end was cut by 4 bases, the J end by 5 bases, with 7 bases between. The CDR3 consists of 12 residues. Germline values: CDR1 KGHDR, CDR2 SFDVKD. The CDR3 DNA sequence: TGTGCCACCAGTGAGGGGGTTTATGGCTACACCTTC. Translation gives CATSEGVYGYTF.

This clonotype was seen repeatedly, ten times or more. The genes are TRBV20-1 and TRBJ2-3, with a weak D call TRBD1 (6 bases). CDR1 is DFQATT and CDR2 is SNEGSKA in the germline V gene (reference sequence). This CDR3 has 13 amino acids. CDR3 in amino acids: CSAIRGGTDTQYF. Here the CDR3 DNA reads TGCAGCGCCATCAGGGGAGGCACAGATACGCAGTATTTT.

This clonotype has at least ten counts. The genes are TRBV7-2 and TRBJ1-5; no definite D call. The CDR3 covers 13 residues. The germline V and J ends were trimmed by 1 base and 6 bases, with 7 bases remaining between them. Germline V gene data show CDR1 as SGHTA and CDR2 as FQGNSA. For the CDR3, the DNA is TGTGCCAGCAGCTTAGTTCGGGGTCAGCCCCAGCATTTT. Translation: CASSLVRGQPQHF.

This clonotype was seen repeatedly, ten times or more. Here the CDR3 reads CASSLYQGANTEAFF. Written as DNA, the CDR3 is TGTGCCAGCAGTTTATACCAGGGGGCTAACACTGAAGCTTTCTTT. The rearrangement joins TRBV28 to TRBJ1-1; TRBD1 agrees at 8 bases. CDR3 length equals 15 residues. V was clipped by 1 base and J by 2 bases; unmatched bases: 3. Germline loops: CDR1 MDHEN, CDR2 SYDVKM.

This clonotype came up many times. The rearrangement uses TRBV7-2 and TRBJ1-5; D gene unclear. Germline V gene lookup returns CDR1 SGHTA and CDR2 FQGNSA. Trimming stripped 3 bases from V and 3 bases from J, with 6 bases between. The CDR3 is made up of 13 amino acids. The CDR3 spells CASSFRDNQPQHF. The CDR3 DNA is TGTGCCAGCAGCTTCCGGGACAATCAGCCCCAGCATTTT.

The sample holds many counts of this clonotype. The V and J genes are TRBV25-1 and TRBJ2-7, with D tentatively TRBD2 (6 bases). The CDR3 has 12 amino acids. Trimming left V 8 bases short and J 2 bases short, with 10 bases between. The germline CDR1 and CDR2 sequences are MGHDK and SYGVNS. DNA of the CDR3: TGTGCCAGCGTCGGACTAACCTACGAGCAGTACTTC. This codes for CASVGLTYEQYF.

This clonotype appeared many times. The chain couples TRBV2 to TRBJ1-5; 7 nucleotides align to TRBD1. This CDR3 is built from 13 residues. The germline gives CDR1 SNHLY, CDR2 FYNNEI. J was trimmed by 4 bases and V by 9 bases; bases with no gene match: 6. Here the CDR3 DNA reads TGTGCCAGTGTGGGGACAGATAATCAGCCCCAGCATTTT. Translated: CASVGTDNQPQHF.

This clonotype was seen at least ten times. The CDR3 is CASSDGTGGNEQFF. CDR3 DNA: TGCGCCAGCAGCGACGGGACAGGGGGCAATGAGCAGTTCTTC. The chain uses TRBV5-1 and TRBJ2-1; 11 bases agree with TRBD1. Germline trimming cut 4 bases from V and 6 bases from J; bases unmatched to any gene: 3. The CDR3 loop spans 14 amino acids. The germline gives CDR1 SGHRS, CDR2 YFSETQ.

This clonotype occurred many times. V gene TRBV5-6 combines with J gene TRBJ1-4; possibly TRBD1 for D (5 bases). The CDR3 runs to 16 residues. V was cut by 2 bases and J by 4 bases, with 15 bases left in between. Germline V gives CDR1 SGHDT, CDR2 YYEEEE. CDR3 protein: CASSFGTDPYNEKLFF. The CDR3 coding sequence is TGTGCCAGCAGCTTCGGGACGGACCCTTATAATGAAAAACTGTTTTTT.

This clonotype was observed a handful of times. This rearrangement joins TRBV7-9 to TRBJ1-2, with 8 bases matching TRBD1. CDR1 SEHNR and CDR2 FQNEAQ come from the germline V gene (reference sequence). V was pared by 0 bases and J by 1 base, with 1 base of the junction left unmatched. The CDR3 spans 15 residues. CDR3 region: CASSLATGDNYGYTF. DNA for the CDR3: TGTGCCAGCAGCTTAGCGACAGGGGATAACTATGGCTACACCTTC.

The chain combines TRBV2 with TRBJ2-7, with TRBD2 identical over 11 bases. The CDR3 is made up of 12 amino acids. The germline V gene encodes CDR1 SNHLY and CDR2 FYNNEI. The junction had 3 bases not matched to a gene; V was cut back by 10 bases and J by 4 bases. The CDR3 DNA reads TGTGCCACTAGACTAGCGGGGTACGAGCAGTACTTC. Amino acid sequence: CATRLAGYEQYF.

This clonotype has ten or more counts. This rearrangement joins TRBV6-1 to TRBJ2-7; TRBD2 matches at 9 bases. The CDR3 spans 14 residues. V was clipped by 5 bases and J by 4 bases; unmatched bases: 6. In germline, CDR1 is MNHNS, CDR2 SASEGT. CDR3: CASSREGLAYEQYF. CDR3 nucleotides: TGTGCCAGCAGTAGGGAGGGACTAGCATACGAGCAGTACTTC.

This clonotype was recorded at least ten times. The CDR3, as DNA: TGCGCCAGCAGCCAAGCGAGCGGGATTTCCTACGAGCAGTACTTC. As protein: CASSQASGISYEQYF. The chain employs TRBV4-3 and TRBJ2-7; TRBD2 matches at 7 bases. V was clipped by 1 base and J by 1 base; unmatched bases: 4. This CDR3 is 15 amino acids long. Germline V lookup: CDR1 LGHNA, CDR2 YSLEER.

This clonotype was observed many times. The rearrangement joins TRBV20-1 to TRBJ2-1; no definite D call. Germline values: CDR1 DFQATT, CDR2 SNEGSKA (reference sequence). There are 15 residues in the CDR3. Trimming cost V 5 bases and J 0 bases, with 14 bases left between them. The CDR3 loop reads CSAAKIQSSYNEQFF. CDR3 nucleotide sequence: TGCAGTGCTGCGAAGATCCAGAGCTCCTACAATGAGCAGTTCTTC.

This clonotype was seen repeatedly, ten times or more. The V gene is TRBV6-2 or TRBV6-3, the J gene TRBJ2-5; 11 bases map to TRBD2. Per the germline V gene, CDR1 is MNHEY and CDR2 is SVGEGT. Unmatched junction bases numbered 8, after V lost 6 bases and J lost 5 bases. The CDR3 is 15 residues long. DNA of the CDR3: TGTGCCAGCAGGCAACTAGCGGGAGTAAGGGAGACCCAGTACTTC. Amino acid sequence: CASRQLAGVRETQYF.

This clonotype occurred many times. The chain recombines TRBV3-1 with TRBJ1-1, with 8 bases fitting TRBD1. Germline-derived CDR1 and CDR2 are LGHDT and YNNKEL (reference sequence). The CDR3 sequence is 15 residues long. V lost 1 base to trimming and J lost 4 bases; unmatched junction nucleotides: 5. The CDR3 region has the DNA TGTGCCAGCAGCCAAGGGGTACAGGGGGGCACTGAAGCTTTCTTT. The encoded protein is CASSQGVQGGTEAFF.

This clonotype was counted at least ten times. V usage is TRBV11-1 and J usage is TRBJ2-7; perhaps D is TRBD1 or TRBD2 (5 bases each). Germline V lookup: CDR1 SGHAT, CDR2 FQDESV (reference sequence). Trimming left V 0 bases short and J 2 bases short, with 20 bases between. The CDR3 runs to 18 residues. CDR3 in amino acids: CASSLALGLGRRPYEQYF. In DNA form, the CDR3 reads TGTGCCAGCAGCTTAGCCTTGGGGCTAGGGAGACGACCCTACGAGCAGTACTTC. The whole variable domain, remainder taken from reference TRBV11-1 and TRBJ2-7, is EAEVAQSPRYKITEKSQAVAFWCDPISGHATLYWYRQILGQGPELLVQFQDESVVDDSQLPKDRFSAERLKGVDSTLKIQPAELGDSAMYLCASSLALGLGRRPYEQYFGPGTRLTVT.

This chain connects TRBV28 to TRBJ1-1; D remains ambiguous. In germline, CDR1 is MDHEN, CDR2 SYDVKM. Deletions cut 5 bases from V and 3 bases from J, with 13 bases between. This CDR3 contains 14 residues. CDR3 in amino acids: CASSRVRTYTEAFF. The CDR3 nucleotides read TGTGCCAGCAGTAGGGTCAGGACGTACACTGAAGCTTTCTTT. The full variable domain, completed using reference TRBV28 and TRBJ1-1, is DVKVTQSSRYLVKRTGEKVFLECVQDMDHENMFWYRQDPGLGLRLIYFSYDVKMKEKGDIPEGYSVSREKKERFSLILESASTNQTSMYLCASSRVRTYTEAFFGQGTRLTVV.

This clonotype was seen ten or more times. V is TRBV20-1 and J is TRBJ1-5, with TRBD1 identical over 7 bases. This CDR3 has 14 amino acids. V shed 6 bases, J shed 0 bases, and the junction held 5 bases outside the gene matches. CDR1 and CDR2 from the germline V gene are DFQATT and SNEGSKA (reference sequence). CDR3 sequence (DNA): TGCAGTGCACCACAGGGGAATAGCAATCAGCCCCAGCATTTT. As protein: CSAPQGNSNQPQHF.

This clonotype was observed at least ten times. The chain recombines TRBV29-1 with TRBJ1-4, with a tentative D call TRBD1 (5 bases). Germline-derived CDR1 and CDR2 are SQVTM and ANQGSEA. The CDR3 loop spans 14 amino acids. V lost 3 bases to trimming and J lost 8 bases, with 16 bases between them. The CDR3 reads CSVENPGSQEKLFF. CDR3 bases: TGCAGCGTTGAGAACCCAGGGTCCCAGGAAAAACTGTTTTTT.

This clonotype was detected many times. J is TRBJ2-7 and V is TRBV7-2, with 8 bases identical to TRBD1. The CDR3 spans 13 residues. The junction had 3 bases not matched to a gene; V was cut back by 1 base and J by 7 bases. Germline-derived CDR1 and CDR2 are SGHTA and FQGNSA. The CDR3 here is CASSLGGTGEQYF. DNA for the CDR3: TGTGCCAGCAGCTTAGGCGGGACAGGTGAGCAGTACTTC.

This clonotype has ten or more counts. The V call is TRBV11-2, the J call TRBJ2-1; TRBD2 matches 9 bases. V shed 0 bases and J 5 bases; nucleotides not matched to a gene: 2. The CDR3 loop spans 15 amino acids. Germline lookup yields CDR1 SGHAT and CDR2 FQNNGV. The CDR3 spells CASSLEGLANNEQFF. The CDR3 DNA reads as TGTGCCAGCAGCTTAGAGGGACTAGCCAACAATGAGCAGTTCTTC.

This clonotype was seen ten or more times. The chain links TRBV6-1 to TRBJ2-3; D unresolved. This CDR3 region has 16 residues. Germline CDR1 and CDR2: MNHNS and SASEGT. The ends were cut back, 8 bases at V and 4 bases at J, with 22 bases in the middle. CDR3 coding DNA: TGTGCCAGCTCTCGGTATTCGGCCTATGAGGCAGATACGCAGTATTTT. Translated: CASSRYSAYEADTQYF.

This clonotype was seen many times. The chain joins TRBV12-3 or TRBV12-4 to TRBJ2-3, with 7 nucleotides matching TRBD2. Trimming took 8 bases from V and 3 from J; bases not matched to a gene: 2. This CDR3 spans 12 amino acids. The CDR3 nucleotides are TGTGCCAGCGGGGGGGAAACAGATACGCAGTATTTT. This gives the protein CASGGETDTQYF.

This clonotype was seen at least ten times. The rearrangement uses TRBV4-3 and TRBJ2-3, with D uncertain. Germline V CDR1 and CDR2: LGHNA, YSLEER. This CDR3 is 15 amino acids long. V shed 1 base and J shed 0 bases, with 8 bases lying between them. CDR3 nucleotides: TGCGCCAGCAGCCAAGCGTACTCTAGCACAGATACGCAGTATTTT. Amino acid sequence: CASSQAYSSTDTQYF.

The rearrangement uses TRBV7-2 and TRBJ2-2; D unresolved. The germline V gene has CDR1 SGHTA and CDR2 FQGNSA. CDR3 length: 12 amino acids. The ends were cut back, 2 bases at V and 9 bases at J, with 7 bases in the middle. The CDR3 sequence: CASSLSSRELFF. The CDR3, as DNA: TGTGCCAGCAGCTTAAGTTCCCGGGAGCTGTTTTTT.

This clonotype has a count of ten or more. CDR3 nucleotides: TGTGCCAGCAGTTACGGATCGACAAGACGTCGGTACAATGAGCAGTTCTTC. This translates into CASSYGSTRRRYNEQFF. The genes are TRBV6-5 and TRBJ2-1; D call uncertain. This CDR3 comprises 17 residues. The V gene's germline CDR1 is MNHEY and CDR2 SVGAGI. The germline V and J ends were trimmed by 2 bases and 4 bases, with 18 bases remaining between them.